What follows are 26 T cell receptor beta chains derived from one specimen sequenced in a study of shared T cell receptors in the human thymus. The protocol was immunoSEQ multiplex PCR, while the TCRdb copy is restricted to in-frame clones and leaves out a portion. The data contain about 660,000 clones, 85% to 90% of them singletons. These data were also filed under a second study, of human thymus T cells.

The sequenced sample consisted of thymocytes. These receptors originate from a boy younger than two with a congenital heart defect.

The gene calls are TRBV19 and TRBJ2-5, with 13 bases fitting TRBD2. V shed 8 bases, J shed 3 bases, and the junction held 3 bases outside the gene matches. Germline values: CDR1 LNHDA, CDR2 SQIVND (reference sequence). CDR3 size: 14 residues. The CDR3 reads CASRTSGREETQYF. The DNA of the CDR3 is TGTGCCAGTCGGACTAGCGGGAGAGAAGAGACCCAGTACTTC.

J is TRBJ2-1 and V is TRBV4-3; 11 bases match TRBD2. The J segment lost 8 bases and the V segment lost 1 base, leaving 10 bases of the junction unmatched. CDR1 is LGHNA and CDR2 is YSLEER in the germline V gene. This CDR3 comprises 17 residues. For the CDR3, the DNA is TGCGCCAGCAGCCAAGTTGTAGCGGGAGGGCATGGTCATGAGCAGTTCTTC. Residues: CASSQVVAGGHGHEQFF.

The chain employs TRBV6-1 and TRBJ2-5; TRBD2 is a possible D gene (6 bases). This CDR3 contains 13 residues. Germline V gene lookup returns CDR1 MNHNS and CDR2 SASEGT. The V gene lost 8 bases and the J gene lost 2 bases, with 12 bases spanning the gap. CDR3 nucleotide sequence: TGTGCCAGCCCGGGAGCACCGCAAGAGACCCAGTACTTC. Translated, it gives CASPGAPQETQYF.

The chain is built from TRBV4-3 and TRBJ2-6; 9 bases map to TRBD2. Trimming removed 1 base from V and 0 bases from J; junction bases left unmatched: 1. Germline V gene sequence: CDR1 LGHNA, CDR2 YSLEER. There are 17 residues in the CDR3. Here the CDR3 DNA reads TGCGCCAGCAGCCAAGCAGCGGGGGGCTCTGGGGCCAACGTCCTGACTTTC. This sequence encodes CASSQAAGGSGANVLTF.

The chain uses TRBV27 and TRBJ2-7; TRBD2 matches at 12 bases. Germline-derived CDR1 and CDR2 are MNHEY and SMNVEV (reference sequence). With 4 bases clipped from V and 5 bases from J, the junction kept 9 bases outside the gene matches. The CDR3 loop spans 16 amino acids. For the CDR3, the DNA is TGTGCCAGCAGTTCACCTCTAGCGGGAGGGCCCCACGAGCAGTACTTC. This encodes CASSSPLAGGPHEQYF.

Concerning this clone: The junction departs from germline at one end; a sequencing error may be responsible. The gene calls are TRBV7-7 and TRBJ2-1, with D possibly matching TRBD2 (6 bases). The CDR3 consists of 16 residues. Germline V gene data show CDR1 as SSHAT and CDR2 as FNYEAQ (reference sequence). DNA for the CDR3: TGTGCTAGCAGCTTAACGGCGGGACTCTCCTACAATGAGCAGTTCTTC. This codes for CASSLTAGLSYNEQFF.

This chain links TRBV2 with TRBJ1-2, with 11 nucleotides matching TRBD1. Germline CDR1 SNHLY, CDR2 FYNNEI. The junction had 4 bases not matched to a gene; V was cut back by 6 bases and J by 7 bases. This CDR3 has 13 amino acids. The CDR3 here is CASSRDRGGGYTF. CDR3 nucleotides: TGTGCCAGCAGCCGGGACAGGGGGGGTGGCTACACCTTC.

The V gene is TRBV11-2, the J gene TRBJ2-1; 13 bases agree with TRBD2. V dropped 5 bases and J dropped 7; count of bases not matched to a gene: 17. CDR3 length: 19 amino acids. CDR1 and CDR2 (germline): SGHAT, FQNNGV. CDR3: CASSPIGTSGLAGMNEQFF. CDR3 DNA sequence: TGTGCCAGCAGCCCTATAGGCACCTCGGGACTAGCGGGGATGAATGAGCAGTTCTTC.

Only a few counts were recorded for this clone. The chain links TRBV30 to TRBJ2-1, with TRBD2 identical over 7 bases. J was trimmed by 10 bases and V by 3 bases; bases with no gene match: 9. Germline V gene lookup returns CDR1 GTSNPN and CDR2 SVGIG (reference sequence). There are 13 residues in the CDR3. The CDR3 bases are TGTGCCTGGAGAGGGGAGCGGGATGAAGAGCAGTTCTTC. The encoded protein is CAWRGERDEEQFF.

The chain is built from TRBV18 and TRBJ1-2, with D maybe TRBD1 (6 bases). The CDR3 contains 14 residues. CDR1 and CDR2 (germline): KGHSH, LQKENI. Trimming cost V 3 bases and J 2 bases, with 10 bases left between them. The CDR3 spells CASSPSRGNYGYTF. CDR3 DNA sequence: TGTGCCAGCTCACCCTCCAGGGGAAACTATGGCTACACCTTC.

The rearrangement uses TRBV27 and TRBJ2-7; D call uncertain. Per the germline V gene, CDR1 is MNHEY and CDR2 is SMNVEV (reference sequence). The CDR3 spans 11 residues. Trimming shortened V by 8 bases and J by 5 bases, and 10 bases separated the two germline ends. This CDR3 reads CASGNRHEQYF. The CDR3 bases are TGTGCCAGCGGTAACAGACACGAGCAGTACTTC.

The gene calls are TRBV14 and TRBJ2-2, with D tentatively TRBD1 (6 bases). This CDR3 is 18 amino acids long. Germline loops: CDR1 SGHDN, CDR2 FVKESK. Trimming took off 4 bases at V and 5 bases at J, with 23 bases between the two ends. CDR3 in amino acids: CASSPSPKNTGWTGELFF. Here the CDR3 DNA reads TGTGCCAGCAGCCCGTCACCTAAAAACACAGGGTGGACCGGGGAGCTGTTTTTT. The complete variable domain, with remaining parts taken from reference TRBV14 and TRBJ2-2, reads EAGVTQFPSHSVIEKGQTVTLRCDPISGHDNLYWYRRVMGKEIKFLLHFVKESKQDESGMPNNRFLAERTGGTYSTLKVQPAELEDSGVYFCASSPSPKNTGWTGELFFGEGSRLTVL.

The chain employs TRBV4-2 and TRBJ2-7, with 7 bases aligning to TRBD1. Trimming cost V 0 bases and J 4 bases; bases outside gene matches: 18. The CDR3 contains 19 residues. The V gene's germline CDR1 is LGHNA and CDR2 YNFKEQ. The CDR3 DNA reads TGTGCCAGCAGCCAAGATATTAACGGTCAGGGGGAGTTCGGGTACGAGCAGTACTTC. This codes for CASSQDINGQGEFGYEQYF.

The chain employs TRBV5-1 and TRBJ2-2; 9 bases are a match to TRBD1. With 4 bases clipped from V and 0 bases from J, the junction kept 7 bases outside the gene matches. Germline CDR1 reads SGHRS; CDR2 reads YFSETQ. CDR3 length: 17 amino acids. The CDR3 nucleotides read TGCGCCAGCAGCGAGGGACAGGGAATTGCGAACACCGGGGAGCTGTTTTTT. Its translation: CASSEGQGIANTGELFF.

The chain recombines TRBV7-9 with TRBJ2-1, with 7 bases matching TRBD1. The CDR3 loop spans 16 amino acids. V lost 7 bases and J lost 4; bases outside the gene matches: 13. The germline V gene has CDR1 SEHNR and CDR2 FQNEAQ (reference sequence). The CDR3 nucleotides read TGTGCCAGCACCCAGCCCCACCGGGGACAGTACAATGAGCAGTTCTTC. Translating gives CASTQPHRGQYNEQFF. Drawing the rest from reference TRBV7-9 and TRBJ2-1, the complete variable domain is DTGVSQNPRHKITKRGQNVTFRCDPISEHNRLYWYRQTLGQGPEFLTYFQNEAQLEKSRLLSDRFSAERPKGSFSTLEIQRTEQGDSAMYLCASTQPHRGQYNEQFFGPGTRLTVL.

The chain uses TRBV14 and TRBJ2-1; no definite D call. V was trimmed by 1 base and J by 2 bases, leaving 6 bases between them. Germline V CDR1 and CDR2: SGHDN, FVKESK. This CDR3 is 14 amino acids long. CDR3 sequence (DNA): TGTGCCAGCAGCCAAGGGGCCACCTACAATGAGCAGTTCTTC. This gives the protein CASSQGATYNEQFF.

This clone showed up just once. The V gene is TRBV27, the J gene TRBJ2-7, with 7 bases aligning to TRBD2. CDR1 and CDR2 from the germline V gene are MNHEY and SMNVEV (reference sequence). CDR3 length equals 13 residues. V was clipped by 5 bases and J by 6 bases; unmatched bases: 7. The CDR3 sequence: CASSLTSPGEQYF. Written as DNA, the CDR3 is TGTGCCAGCAGTCTGACTAGCCCTGGCGAGCAGTACTTC.

This chain connects TRBV2 to TRBJ2-7; TRBD2 agrees at 12 bases. This CDR3 contains 17 residues. V lost 6 bases, J lost 3 bases, and 12 bases stayed unmatched. CDR1 SNHLY and CDR2 FYNNEI come from the germline V gene. CDR3 nucleotides: TGTGCCAGCAGCTACGGTTGGACTAGCGGGAAATACTACGAGCAGTACTTC. It translates to CASSYGWTSGKYYEQYF.

J is TRBJ2-2 and V is TRBV28; TRBD1 matches at 7 bases. This CDR3 has 16 residues. The germline V gene encodes CDR1 MDHEN and CDR2 SYDVKM. J gave up 0 bases and V 5 bases, and 6 bases lay outside the gene matches. DNA for the CDR3: TGTGCCAGCAGTGAGTGGGGACAGCCGAACACCGGGGAGCTGTTTTTT. This gives the protein CASSEWGQPNTGELFF.

This clone was counted only a few times. J is TRBJ2-5 and V is TRBV27; possibly TRBD2 for D (7 bases). The V end lost 5 bases, the J end lost 4 bases, and 17 bases lay between the germline ends. Germline V lookup: CDR1 MNHEY, CDR2 SMNVEV (reference sequence). The CDR3 has 15 amino acids. This CDR3 reads CASSTARGAGETQYF. CDR3 nucleotides: TGTGCCAGCAGTACTGCCCGGGGGGCGGGAGAGACCCAGTACTTC.

The chain recombines TRBV4-3 with TRBJ2-5, with 11 bases that match TRBD2. The V gene's germline CDR1 is LGHNA and CDR2 YSLEER. The trim removed 3 bases at V and 1 base at J, leaving 10 bases unmatched. The CDR3 is 18 amino acids. CDR3 loop: CASSHVTGTSGRQETQYF. CDR3 coding DNA: TGCGCCAGCAGCCACGTTACCGGGACTAGCGGCCGCCAAGAGACCCAGTACTTC.

The chain combines TRBV15 with TRBJ2-5, with TRBD2 matching over 10 bases. CDR1 and CDR2 from the germline V gene are LNHNV and YYDKDF (reference sequence). Trimming at V came to 0 bases and at J to 2 bases, leaving 6 bases not matched to a gene. The CDR3 is 17 amino acids. CDR3 coding DNA: TGTGCCACCAGCAGAGATTCTAGCGGGAGTCGGCAAGAGACCCAGTACTTC. Protein product: CATSRDSSGSRQETQYF. Together with reference TRBV15 and TRBJ2-5, the CDR3 gives the full variable domain: DAMVIQNPRYQVTQFGKPVTLSCSQTLNHNVMYWYQQKSSQAPKLLFHYYDKDFNNEADTPDNFQSRRPNTSFCFLDIRSPGLGDTAMYLCATSRDSSGSRQETQYFGPGTRLLVL.

The chain employs TRBV6-1 and TRBJ1-2; D is undetermined. Germline V CDR1 and CDR2: MNHNS, SASEGT. V dropped 0 bases and J dropped 2 bases, with 10 bases sitting between them. The CDR3 consists of 15 residues. The CDR3: CASSEASRPNYGYTF. In DNA form, the CDR3 reads TGTGCCAGCAGTGAAGCAAGCAGGCCGAACTATGGCTACACCTTC.

The chain recombines TRBV9 with TRBJ1-2; perhaps TRBD1 as D (5 bases). The CDR3 spans 14 residues. Trimming stripped 5 bases from V and 4 bases from J, with 15 bases between. Looked up from germline, CDR1 is SGDLS and CDR2 is YYNGEE. In DNA form, the CDR3 reads TGTGCCAGCAGTTTTCAGACAGCCGTCTATGGCTACACCTTC. Translation gives CASSFQTAVYGYTF.

The V call is TRBV27, the J call TRBJ2-5; 7 bases line up with TRBD2. Per germline, CDR1 MNHEY and CDR2 SMNVEV (reference sequence). The CDR3 loop spans 12 amino acids. V shed 9 bases and J 5 bases; nucleotides not matched to a gene: 6. CDR3 sequence: CASWTRLETQYF. CDR3 sequence (DNA): TGTGCCAGTTGGACTAGATTGGAGACCCAGTACTTC.

The chain uses TRBV6-1 and TRBJ1-4, with 8 bases fitting TRBD1. Germline trimming cut 6 bases from V and 4 bases from J; bases unmatched to any gene: 7. This CDR3 is 15 amino acids long. The germline V gene encodes CDR1 MNHNS and CDR2 SASEGT. The CDR3 coding sequence is TGTGCCAGCAGCGTCGACAGGGGTTTTAATGAAAAACTGTTTTTT. Protein product: CASSVDRGFNEKLFF.